Presented here are 16 T cell receptor beta chains from one specimen sequenced in a study of cytomegalovirus exposure and HLA in healthy donors. The study ran its PCR with 60 Vbeta and 13 Jbeta primers. Method: immunoSEQ multiplex PCR; TCRdb's copy keeps in-frame clones and lacks some. The sample consists of over 150,000 clones, around 80% of them appearing once. Sequences were obtained from PBMCs. These receptors were taken from a girl aged 2-9 years in good health and CMV-seropositive.

V is TRBV4-1 and J is TRBJ2-7; D possibly corresponds to TRBD2 (5 bases). This CDR3 spans 15 amino acids. V dropped 2 bases and J dropped 7 bases, with 18 bases sitting between them. Germline CDR1 MGHRA, CDR2 YSYEKL. The CDR3 DNA sequence: TGCGCCAGCAGCCAAAGTGGACTGACCTACGGGGAGCAGTACTTC. This sequence encodes CASSQSGLTYGEQYF.

This chain joins TRBV7-9 and TRBJ2-7, with TRBD2 as a possible D gene (6 bases). CDR1 and CDR2 (germline): SEHNR, FQNEAQ (reference sequence). Trimming cost V 1 base and J 2 bases, with 9 bases left between them. The CDR3 consists of 14 residues. CDR3 region: CASSLGPGAYEQYF. Written as DNA, the CDR3 is TGTGCCAGCAGCTTAGGTCCGGGGGCCTACGAGCAGTACTTC.

The chain uses TRBV4-2 and TRBJ2-7; possible D gene TRBD2, 5 bases. Per the germline V gene, CDR1 is LGHNA and CDR2 is YNFKEQ. Trimming stripped 4 bases from V and 9 bases from J, with 28 bases between. The CDR3 spans 17 residues. The CDR3 here is CASSPPGRVAIVAAQYV. The DNA of the CDR3 is TGTGCCAGCAGCCCCCCCGGGCGGGTAGCGATCGTAGCCGCGCAGTACGTC.

The rearrangement uses TRBV5-1 and TRBJ2-7, with a weak D call TRBD2 (6 bases). Trimming stripped 2 bases from V and 0 bases from J, with 18 bases between. The length of the CDR3 is 17 residues. The germline CDR1 and CDR2 sequences are SGHRS and YFSETQ. The CDR3 DNA reads as TGCGCCAGCAGCTTACAACCGGGAGCCCTAAGCTCCTACGAGCAGTACTTC. Translating it yields CASSLQPGALSSYEQYF. The complete variable domain, with remaining parts taken from reference TRBV5-1 and TRBJ2-7, reads KAGVTQTPRYLIKTRGQQVTLSCSPISGHRSVSWYQQTPGQGLQFLFEYFSETQRNKGNFPGRFSGRQFSNSRSEMNVSTLELGDSALYLCASSLQPGALSSYEQYFGPGTRLTVT.

The CDR3 is CARSRWSGRGETQYF. CDR3 in DNA: TGTGCCAGAAGTCGGTGGAGCGGGAGGGGGGAGACCCAGTACTTC. This chain joins TRBV5-3 and TRBJ2-5; TRBD2 matches at 10 bases. TRBV5-3 is an ORF, and what it does is uncertain. The CDR3 spans 15 residues. The V gene end was trimmed by 5 bases and the J gene end by 5 bases; junction bases not matched to a gene: 9.

The rearrangement links TRBV30 to TRBJ2-7; 7 bases are a match to TRBD1. Germline loops: CDR1 GTSNPN, CDR2 SVGIG (reference sequence). The CDR3 spans 12 residues. In nucleotides, the CDR3 is TGTGCTTGGGACAGTGGTATCTACGAGCAGTACTTC. It is translated as CAWDSGIYEQYF. The whole variable domain, filled in from reference TRBV30 and TRBJ2-7, reads SQTIHQWPATLVQPVGSPLSLECTVEGTSNPNLYWYRQAAGRGLQLLFYSVGIGQISSEVPQNLSASRPQDRQFILSSKKLLLSDSGFYLCAWDSGIYEQYFGPGTRLTVT.

The chain employs TRBV5-4 and TRBJ1-3; the D gene is possibly TRBD1 (6 bases). The CDR3 extends over 14 amino acids. Trimming left V 3 bases short and J 4 bases short, with 11 bases between. Germline loops: CDR1 SGHNT, CDR2 YYREEE (reference sequence). CDR3 sequence (DNA): TGTGCCAGCAGCTACAGGGACACGGGAAACACCATATATTTT. Protein: CASSYRDTGNTIYF.

The CDR3 nucleotides are TGTGCCTGGAGTACAGGGGAAATATTCGGCTACACCTTC. Protein sequence: CAWSTGEIFGYTF. V usage is TRBV30 and J usage is TRBJ1-2, with TRBD1 matching 7 bases. CDR1 and CDR2 from the germline V gene are GTSNPN and SVGIG (reference sequence). CDR3 length equals 13 residues. Trimming removed 2 bases from V and 8 bases from J; junction bases left unmatched: 8.

This rearrangement joins TRBV21-1 to TRBJ1-4; the tabulated D call, TRBD1, remains unverified against the DNA. TRBV21-1 is termed a pseudogene. There are 18 residues in the CDR3. The CDR3 protein is CASSKGERRGSTNEKLFF. CDR3 DNA: TGTGCCAGCAGCAAAGGGGAACGCAGGGGATCAACTAATGAAAAACTGTTTTTT.

This clone appeared once. The chain links TRBV6-1 to TRBJ1-2, with 8 bases matching TRBD1. The CDR3 contains 15 residues. Germline V gene sequence: CDR1 MNHNS, CDR2 SASEGT. Unmatched junction bases numbered 7, after V lost 2 bases and J lost 5 bases. This chain's CDR3 is CASSERPGGVYGYTF. As DNA, the CDR3 is TGTGCCAGCAGTGAACGGCCAGGGGGCGTTTATGGCTACACCTTC.

V gene TRBV2 combines with J gene TRBJ2-5, with 10 nucleotides matching TRBD1. V trimming: 0 bases; J trimming: 4 bases; junction bases outside the gene matches: 11. This CDR3 is built from 18 residues. Germline loops: CDR1 SNHLY, CDR2 FYNNEI. CDR3 in amino acids: CASSEAGTGDAGGETQYF. The CDR3 DNA follows: TGTGCCAGCAGTGAAGCGGGGACAGGGGACGCGGGGGGAGAGACCCAGTACTTC.

This sequence joins TRBV28 and TRBJ2-3; TRBD1 aligns across 7 bases. Germline CDR1 MDHEN, CDR2 SYDVKM. V lost 4 bases to trimming and J lost 2 bases; unmatched junction nucleotides: 6. The CDR3 spans 15 residues. The CDR3 reads CASSYDRENTDTQYF. The DNA of the CDR3 is TGTGCCAGCAGTTACGACAGGGAAAACACAGATACGCAGTATTTT.

The V and J genes are TRBV16 and TRBJ1-2, with a possible D match to TRBD1 (5 bases). Germline-derived CDR1 and CDR2 are KGHSY and FQNENV. V lost 4 bases and J 2 bases, leaving 8 bases between the germline ends. CDR3 length: 13 amino acids. The CDR3 is CASSRDRNYGYTF. The CDR3 DNA reads as TGTGCCAGCAGCCGCGACAGAAACTATGGCTACACCTTC. Looking up the rest from reference TRBV16 and TRBJ1-2 gives the full variable domain: GEEVAQTPKHLVRGEGQKAKLYCAPIKGHSYVFWYQQVLKNEFKFLISFQNENVFDETGMPKERFSAKCLPNSPCSLEIQATKLEDSAVYFCASSRDRNYGYTFGSGTRLTVV.

The chain combines TRBV18 with TRBJ1-6; no firm D call. V lost 3 bases and J lost 6, with 12 bases in between. The germline V gene has CDR1 KGHSH and CDR2 LQKENI. This CDR3 has 15 residues. CDR3 in DNA: TGTGCCAGCTCACCCTTGGCGGAAGGTAATTCACCCCTCCACTTT. It translates to CASSPLAEGNSPLHF.

This clone was seen once. This sequence joins TRBV5-1 and TRBJ2-3; weak D call: TRBD1 (5 bases). V lost 5 bases and J 3 bases, leaving 16 bases between the germline ends. Germline CDR1 SGHRS, CDR2 YFSETQ. The CDR3 consists of 15 residues. CDR3 protein: CASRGRFDLTDTQYF. CDR3 DNA sequence: TGCGCCAGCAGGGGGCGGTTTGATTTGACAGATACGCAGTATTTT.

The rearrangement links TRBV20-1 to TRBJ2-4; 7 bases match TRBD1. V was pared by 7 bases and J by 7 bases, with 4 bases of the junction left unmatched. This CDR3 has 11 amino acids. CDR1 and CDR2 (germline): DFQATT, SNEGSKA (reference sequence). The CDR3 sequence: CSGQGENIQYF. DNA for the CDR3: TGCAGTGGACAGGGTGAGAACATTCAGTACTTC.